Listed below are T cell receptor beta chains from one sample, sequenced in a study of blood T cell repertoires in COVID-19. The assay was immunoSEQ multiplex PCR, and TCRdb's table has in-frame clones only and misses some. The sample carries about 180,000 clones, approximately 88% recorded once. The sample taken for sequencing was PBMCs or T cells enriched from blood (not recorded which). The receptors were gathered from a woman aged 18-29 years who had recovered from COVID-19. CDR3s include the opening cysteine and the closing phenylalanine or tryptophan. Rows give clone size only sometimes, using once, few, many, or a class for an expanded clone.

abundance: .; v_gene: TRBV7-2; CDR3aa: CASSLDPGTGNSYEQYF
abundance: .; v_gene: TRBV6-5; CDR3aa: CASSYSNLGLARELFF
abundance: once; v_gene: TRBV7-6; CDR3aa: CASSLNPGNSNYGYTF
abundance: .; v_gene: TRBV28; CDR3aa: CASSSGDYDEQFF
abundance: .; v_gene: TRBV11-3; CDR3aa: CASSLSGGNTEAFF
abundance: once; v_gene: TRBV5-6; CDR3aa: CASSSLSEQYF
abundance: .; v_gene: TRBV28; CDR3aa: CASSSSTGTGYTF
abundance: .; v_gene: TRBV15; CDR3aa: CATSKTPGQGYGNTIYF
abundance: .; v_gene: TRBV2; CDR3aa: CASRAGGYYGYTF
abundance: .; v_gene: TRBV5-1; CDR3aa: CASSLEGDNTEAFF
abundance: many; v_gene: TRBV30; CDR3aa: CAWELAQGSNYGYTF
abundance: .; v_gene: TRBV5-1; CDR3aa: CASSFGTQGRENSPLHF
abundance: .; v_gene: TRBV28; CDR3aa: CASQGTSGGAGQFF
abundance: .; v_gene: TRBV28; CDR3aa: CASSLQAGLTGELFF
abundance: once; v_gene: TRBV30; CDR3aa: CAWSGWLDRGNYGYTF
abundance: .; v_gene: TRBV29-1; CDR3aa: CSVTHVGLPETQYF
abundance: .; v_gene: TRBV10-1; CDR3aa: CATDSWRENTGELFF
abundance: once; v_gene: TRBV6-2/TRBV6-3; CDR3aa: CASSPLGDGYTF
abundance: once; v_gene: TRBV14; CDR3aa: CASSQDLQGGYTF
abundance: few; v_gene: TRBV29-1; CDR3aa: CSVVGGITDTQYF
abundance: .; v_gene: TRBV7-9; CDR3aa: CASSLGTGVRITTDTQYF
abundance: .; v_gene: TRBV10-3; CDR3aa: CAISEDLGRDTQYF
abundance: .; v_gene: TRBV6-5; CDR3aa: CASSYSQQGFGYTF
abundance: .; v_gene: TRBV5-8; CDR3aa: CASSLTGERGTDTQYF
abundance: .; v_gene: TRBV6-4; CDR3aa: CATEAGANYEQYF
abundance: .; v_gene: TRBV2; CDR3aa: CASRGLAGGREQFF
abundance: few; v_gene: TRBV5-4; CDR3aa: CASSRGQSYTGELFF
abundance: few; v_gene: TRBV28; CDR3aa: CASSGRAGDVRNEQFF
abundance: .; v_gene: TRBV19; CDR3aa: CASSPNLGGVGNEQFF
abundance: .; v_gene: TRBV30; CDR3aa: CAWSVLQGGYEQYF
abundance: .; v_gene: TRBV7-7; CDR3aa: CASSLGQGAGTDTQYF
abundance: .; v_gene: TRBV11-1; CDR3aa: CASSLSSYEQYF
abundance: .; v_gene: TRBV5-1; CDR3aa: CASSLGGGAETQYF
abundance: .; v_gene: TRBV27; CDR3aa: CASGFSGFLYTGELFF